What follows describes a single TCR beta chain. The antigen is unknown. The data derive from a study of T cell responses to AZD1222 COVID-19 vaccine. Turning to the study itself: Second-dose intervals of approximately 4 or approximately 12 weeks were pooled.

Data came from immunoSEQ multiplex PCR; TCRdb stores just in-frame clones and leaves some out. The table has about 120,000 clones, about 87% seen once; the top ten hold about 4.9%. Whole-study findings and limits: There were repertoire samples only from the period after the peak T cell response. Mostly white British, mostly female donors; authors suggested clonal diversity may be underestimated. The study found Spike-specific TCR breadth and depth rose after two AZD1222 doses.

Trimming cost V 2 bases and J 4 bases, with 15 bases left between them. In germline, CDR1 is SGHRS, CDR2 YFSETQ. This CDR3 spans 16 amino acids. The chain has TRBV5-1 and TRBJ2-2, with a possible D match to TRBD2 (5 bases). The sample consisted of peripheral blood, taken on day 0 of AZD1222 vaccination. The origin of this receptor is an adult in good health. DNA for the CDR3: TGCGCCAGCAGCTTTGCGCCGAGCGGTGGCACCGGGGAGCTGTTTTTT. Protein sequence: CASSFAPSGGTGELFF.